The 10 T cell receptor beta chains in this list originate from one sample, sequenced in a study of spatial heterogeneity in lung cancer. These TCRs' antigens remain unknown. As to time point: sample taken at primary tumor resection. MiXCR, run by TCRdb on the 5' RACE reads, gives a single entry per CDR3 protein. This repertoire shows about 24,000 distinct CDR3 sequences, 8.8% found once; its top ten account for 6.5% to 8.5%. Points from the study as a whole: Mutation counts in tumors were tracked by counts of expanded intratumoral alpha and beta TCRs.

Material: lung tumor tissue, obtained at surgery. These receptors were collected from a male donor with early-stage non-small cell lung cancer.

This clonotype appeared many times. The junction shows a germline mismatch at one end, possibly a read error. The chain combines TRBV19 with TRBJ2-2; D is perhaps TRBD1 or TRBD2 (6 bases each). CDR1 is LNHDA, CDR2 SQIVND, per germline (reference sequence). This CDR3 is 13 amino acids long. The DNA for the CDR3 is TGTGCCGTGGGGGGCTATAACACCGGGAAGCTGTTTTTT. Translated, it gives CAVGGYNTGKLFF.

By share, this clonotype counts as medium-sized (0.01 to 0.1%). V gene TRBV27 combines with J gene TRBJ2-5; D gene unclear. This CDR3 comprises 12 residues. V was shortened by 0 bases and J by 4 bases, with 3 bases between the two germline ends. Germline CDR1 and CDR2: MNHEY and SMNVEV (reference sequence). CDR3 bases: TGTGCCAGCAGTTTATCGGGAGAGACCCAGTACTTC. Its protein product is CASSLSGETQYF.

This clonotype has ten or more counts. The gene calls are TRBV6-1 and TRBJ2-5; 16 nucleotides align to TRBD2. The CDR3 spans 20 residues. With V trimmed by 4 bases and J by 5 bases, 16 bases remained unmatched. Germline V gene data show CDR1 as MNHNS and CDR2 as SASEGT. CDR3 protein: CASSAPMGLAGGSPRETQYF. The CDR3 nucleotides read TGTGCCAGCAGTGCTCCTATGGGACTAGCGGGGGGGTCCCCTAGGGAGACCCAGTACTTC.

This clonotype has a handful of counts. V and J are TRBV3-1 and TRBJ2-2; 7 positions match TRBD1. There are 15 residues in the CDR3. The ends lost 4 bases at V and 5 bases at J; junction bases unmatched: 7. Germline V lookup: CDR1 LGHDT, CDR2 YNNKEL (reference sequence). CDR3 loop: CASSPRDRGTGELFF. DNA of the CDR3: TGTGCCAGCAGCCCCCGGGACAGAGGGACCGGGGAGCTGTTTTTT. Full variable domain (remainder filled in from reference TRBV3-1 and TRBJ2-2): DTAVSQTPKYLVTQMGNDKSIKCEQNLGHDTMYWYKQDSKKFLKIMFSYNNKELIINETVPNRFSPKSPDKAHLNLHINSLELGDSAVYFCASSPRDRGTGELFFGEGSRLTVL.

This clonotype was observed many times. The chain is built from TRBV24-1 and TRBJ2-2, with D hard to call. The CDR3 length is 17 residues. The V end lost 2 bases, the J end lost 0 bases, and 12 bases lay between the germline ends. CDR1 and CDR2 from the germline V gene are KGHDR and SFDVKD. The CDR3 protein is CATSDWRQVANTGELFF. CDR3 nucleotide sequence: TGTGCCACCAGTGATTGGCGGCAGGTCGCGAACACCGGGGAGCTGTTTTTT.

This clonotype has a count of ten or more. The chain is built from TRBV2 and TRBJ2-1, with D maybe TRBD1 (5 bases). Germline assignment: CDR1 SNHLY and CDR2 FYNNEI. V was pared by 1 base and J by 0 bases, with 10 bases between. The CDR3 has 16 amino acids. CDR3 in DNA: TGTGCCAGCAGTGAAGGAAAGGGGCCCTCCTACAATGAGCAGTTCTTC. Its protein product is CASSEGKGPSYNEQFF. The full variable domain, in which reference TRBV2 and TRBJ2-1 provide the parts outside the CDR3, is EPEVTQTPSHQVTQMGQEVILRCVPISNHLYFYWYRQILGQKVEFLVSFYNNEISEKSEIFDDQFSVERPDGSNFTLKIRSTKLEDSAMYFCASSEGKGPSYNEQFFGPGTRLTVL.

For this clonotype: No conserved phenylalanine or tryptophan ends this CDR3, so it is likely a read error. The chain uses TRBV4-1 and TRBJ2-7, with a weak D call TRBD2 (5 bases). The germline gives CDR1 MGHRA, CDR2 YSYEKL. The CDR3 covers 15 residues. Trimming took off 0 bases at V and 4 bases at J, with 13 bases between the two ends. CDR3 loop: CASSQDGIGSYEQYS. The CDR3 DNA follows: TGCGCCAGCAGCCAAGACGGGATCGGCTCGTACGAGCAGTACTCC.

This clonotype has at least ten counts. The chain joins TRBV5-1 to TRBJ1-2, with 9 bases fitting TRBD1. Germline V gene sequence: CDR1 SGHRS, CDR2 YFSETQ. V was clipped by 4 bases and J by 8 bases; unmatched bases: 3. The CDR3 is made up of 12 amino acids. The CDR3 region has the DNA TGCGCCAGCAGCGGGACAGGGTACGGCTACACCTTC. It yields the protein CASSGTGYGYTF.

There are a few counts of this clonotype. The chain recombines TRBV29-1 with TRBJ2-3; D unclear. The CDR3 consists of 12 residues. Germline loops: CDR1 SQVTM, CDR2 ANQGSEA. Trimming took off 0 bases at V and 6 bases at J, with 7 bases between the two ends. CDR3 loop: CSVEEGGDTQYF. As DNA, the CDR3 is TGCAGCGTTGAAGAGGGCGGTGATACGCAGTATTTT.

This clonotype is judged medium-sized (0.01 to 0.1%). The chain has TRBV28 and TRBJ1-6, with 9 bases identical to TRBD1. V gave up 8 bases and J gave up 9 bases; unmatched junction bases: 11. In germline, CDR1 is MDHEN, CDR2 SYDVKM. The CDR3 runs to 15 residues. CDR3 region: CASVPRDRASSPLHF. CDR3 in DNA: TGTGCCAGCGTACCCCGGGACAGGGCTAGTTCACCCCTCCACTTT.